One sample yielded the 25 T cell receptor beta chains listed below, sequenced in a study of T cell responses to AZD1222 COVID-19 vaccine. The table came from immunoSEQ multiplex PCR; TCRdb's copy has only in-frame clones and leaves some out. The sample lists fewer than 200,000 clones, just under 95% occurring once. The starting material was peripheral blood, obtained on day 0 of AZD1222 vaccination. The receptors here all came from an adult in good health.

The chain links TRBV28 to TRBJ2-7; no clear D gene. The V gene's germline CDR1 is MDHEN and CDR2 SYDVKM. This CDR3 spans 14 amino acids. Deletions cut 2 bases from V and 2 bases from J, with 10 bases between. For the CDR3, the DNA is TGTGCCAGCAGTTTAAAGGTTTGGACCTACGAGCAGTACTTC. Translated: CASSLKVWTYEQYF.

The gene calls are TRBV7-8 and TRBJ2-3, with 8 bases aligning to TRBD2. After removal of 2 bases from V and 0 bases from J, the junction contained 13 bases not matched to a gene. Per germline, CDR1 SGHVS and CDR2 FQNEAQ. The CDR3 sequence is 19 residues long. In DNA form, the CDR3 reads TGTGCCAGCAGCTTAAGGTTGAAGCGGGGGCCCTCTAGCACAGATACGCAGTATTTT. Protein: CASSLRLKRGPSSTDTQYF.

This sequence joins TRBV7-9 and TRBJ1-1; D gene unclear. CDR1 SEHNR and CDR2 FQNEAQ come from the germline V gene (reference sequence). This CDR3 spans 12 amino acids. V lost 5 bases and J 4 bases, leaving 8 bases between the germline ends. In DNA form, the CDR3 reads TGTGCCAGCAGCCCCAGATTCACTGAAGCTTTCTTT. As protein: CASSPRFTEAFF.

The gene calls are TRBV7-6 and TRBJ1-6; no firm D call. The V end was cut by 0 bases, the J end by 7 bases, with 4 bases between. Per the germline V gene, CDR1 is SGHVS and CDR2 is FNYEAQ. CDR3 length: 13 residues. The CDR3 DNA is TGTGCCAGCAGCTTAGCGAGGAATTCACCCCTCCACTTT. It is translated as CASSLARNSPLHF.

Of note for this clone: One junction end disagrees with the germline gene, perhaps due to a read error. This chain connects TRBV3-1 (or the pseudogene TRBV3-2) to TRBJ2-1, with unresolved D. Germline-derived CDR1 and CDR2 are LGHDT and YNNKEL (reference sequence). The CDR3 length is 12 residues. Here the CDR3 reads CASSQVYDEQFF. The CDR3 nucleotides are TGTGCCAGCAGCCAAGTCTACGATGAGCAGTTCTTC.

The J gene is TRBJ1-3, the V gene TRBV6-1; D gene unclear. CDR3 length: 16 amino acids. The germline CDR1 and CDR2 sequences are MNHNS and SASEGT. V was pared by 1 base and J by 0 bases, with 10 bases between. This CDR3 reads CASSEGGSTSGNTIYF. CDR3 DNA sequence: TGTGCCAGCAGTGAAGGCGGCAGCACCTCTGGAAACACCATATATTTT.

This chain connects TRBV11-2 to TRBJ2-3, with no clear D. CDR1 and CDR2 from the germline V gene are SGHAT and FQNNGV. V was clipped by 3 bases and J by 2 bases, with 12 bases between them. This CDR3 is 15 amino acids long. CDR3 bases: TGTGCCAGCAGCTTCCTTGGTGGATTCACAGATACGCAGTATTTT. Its translation: CASSFLGGFTDTQYF. Using reference TRBV11-2 and TRBJ2-3 for the parts outside the CDR3, the full variable domain is EAGVAQSPRYKIIEKRQSVAFWCNPISGHATLYWYQQILGQGPKLLIQFQNNGVVDDSQLPKDRFSAERLKGVDSTLKIQPAKLEDSAVYLCASSFLGGFTDTQYFGPGTRLTVL.

This chain connects TRBV11-2 to TRBJ2-2; 12 nucleotides line up with TRBD2. Germline V gives CDR1 SGHAT, CDR2 FQNNGV. This CDR3 comprises 15 residues. J lost 1 base, V lost 10 bases, and 4 bases had no gene match. The CDR3 loop reads CATRGLAGNTGELFF. The CDR3 nucleotides are TGTGCCACCCGGGGACTAGCGGGGAACACCGGGGAGCTGTTTTTT.

Here the CDR3 DNA reads TGTGCCAGTAAAAGGGACAGCTACACCGGGGAGCTGTTTTTT. This gives the protein CASKRDSYTGELFF. The chain carries TRBV19 and TRBJ2-2; TRBD1 aligns across 7 bases. J gave up 3 bases and V 7 bases, and 5 bases lay outside the gene matches. CDR1 and CDR2 from the germline V gene are LNHDA and SQIVND (reference sequence). The CDR3 extends over 14 amino acids.

Points on this clone: In the same sample, other DNA sequences code for this CDR3. V gene TRBV19 combines with J gene TRBJ1-5; TRBD1 agrees at 7 bases. The CDR3 sequence is 13 residues long. The V segment lost 2 bases and the J segment 6 bases; nucleotides outside the gene matches: 1. Germline CDR1 reads LNHDA; CDR2 reads SQIVND (reference sequence). The CDR3 here is CASSIQGGQPQHF. CDR3 DNA sequence: TGTGCCAGTAGTATACAGGGGGGTCAGCCCCAGCATTTT.

The J gene is TRBJ2-1, the V gene TRBV19; no firm D call. V shed 5 bases and J shed 3 bases, with 5 bases lying between them. The CDR3 has 12 amino acids. Germline V gene lookup returns CDR1 LNHDA and CDR2 SQIVND (reference sequence). CDR3 in DNA: TGTGCCAGTAGTCAACACTACAATGAGCAGTTCTTC. It encodes CASSQHYNEQFF.

This clone came up once. The chain joins TRBV5-1 to TRBJ2-1; 8 bases line up with TRBD2. J lost 4 bases, V lost 5 bases, and 5 bases had no gene match. This CDR3 is 14 amino acids long. The germline gives CDR1 SGHRS, CDR2 YFSETQ. The CDR3 bases are TGCGCCAGCAGGCGGGGGGAGTCATACAATGAGCAGTTCTTC. Translated: CASRRGESYNEQFF.

V and J are TRBV5-8 and TRBJ1-4; D remains ambiguous. The CDR3 consists of 14 residues. Germline CDR1 and CDR2: SGHTS and YDEGEE. V lost 2 bases, J lost 6 bases, and 11 bases lay in between. The CDR3 nucleotides are TGTGCCAGCAGCTTCTACCTTACGGATGAAAAACTGTTTTTT. Protein product: CASSFYLTDEKLFF.

The genes are TRBV10-2 and TRBJ1-1, with D perhaps matching TRBD1 (6 bases). Germline V gene data show CDR1 as WSHSY and CDR2 as SAAADI. V was cut by 2 bases and J by 0 bases, with 13 bases left in between. This CDR3 comprises 16 residues. The DNA of the CDR3 is TGCGCCAGCAGTGAGCCTAGGGGGGATATGAACACTGAAGCTTTCTTT. Protein: CASSEPRGDMNTEAFF.

This sequence joins TRBV10-2 and TRBJ2-7; tentative D call: TRBD2 (5 bases). V gave up 4 bases and J gave up 3 bases, with 13 bases separating them. Germline-derived CDR1 and CDR2 are WSHSY and SAAADI. The CDR3 has 14 residues. The DNA for the CDR3 is TGCGCCAGCAGTGCGACGGGGAACCACTACGAGCAGTACTTC. Translation gives CASSATGNHYEQYF.

This clone was recorded only once. This chain uses TRBV9 with TRBJ2-2, with 10 bases identical to TRBD2. This CDR3 is 16 amino acids long. V lost 4 bases to trimming and J lost 7 bases; unmatched junction nucleotides: 10. Germline lookup yields CDR1 SGDLS and CDR2 YYNGEE. The CDR3 protein is CASSTLGTSVGGELFF. CDR3 DNA: TGTGCCAGCAGCACTCTTGGGACTAGCGTTGGCGGGGAGCTGTTTTTT.

The chain carries TRBV2 and TRBJ2-7; a weak D match, TRBD2 (5 bases). Trimming cost V 4 bases and J 2 bases, with 12 bases left between them. The CDR3 loop spans 14 amino acids. The germline V gene has CDR1 SNHLY and CDR2 FYNNEI. The CDR3 spells CASSGSPTTYEQYF. The CDR3 DNA follows: TGTGCCAGCAGTGGATCCCCGACTACCTACGAGCAGTACTTC.

The CDR3 here is CASSQPDRAYEQYF. The CDR3 nucleotides read TGTGCCAGCAGCCAGCCCGACAGGGCCTACGAGCAGTACTTC. J is TRBJ2-7 and V is TRBV11-2; 7 bases align to TRBD1. There are 14 residues in the CDR3. The ends lost 5 bases at V and 2 bases at J; junction bases unmatched: 6. Germline V CDR1 and CDR2: SGHAT, FQNNGV.

The chain recombines TRBV3-1 (or the pseudogene TRBV3-2) with TRBJ2-7; D is unclear. The CDR3 contains 14 residues. V was clipped by 1 base and J by 5 bases, with 12 bases between them. The V gene's germline CDR1 is LGHDT and CDR2 YNNKEL (reference sequence). CDR3 protein: CASSQVHLRDEQYF. For the CDR3, the DNA is TGTGCCAGCAGCCAAGTTCACCTTAGGGACGAGCAGTACTTC.

This clone has only one observation. The chain links TRBV24-1 to TRBJ1-2; a weak D match, TRBD1 (6 bases). The CDR3 loop spans 12 amino acids. Looked up from germline, CDR1 is KGHDR and CDR2 is SFDVKD. V lost 6 bases and J lost 10, with 14 bases in between. CDR3 nucleotides: TGTGCCACCAGTCAGGGGCACGGTGACTACACCTTC. Its protein product is CATSQGHGDYTF.

The chain has TRBV27 and TRBJ1-6; no clear D gene. The V gene lost 0 bases and the J gene lost 10 bases, with 10 bases spanning the gap. This CDR3 is built from 14 residues. Looked up from germline, CDR1 is MNHEY and CDR2 is SMNVEV (reference sequence). The CDR3 DNA sequence: TGTGCCAGCAGTTTATCGGGGTGGGGATCACCCCTCCACTTT. This encodes CASSLSGWGSPLHF.

This rearrangement joins TRBV19 to TRBJ2-7; D may be TRBD1 (5 bases). Germline V gene data show CDR1 as LNHDA and CDR2 as SQIVND (reference sequence). The CDR3 runs 14 residues. V was pared by 3 bases and J by 2 bases, with 11 bases between. The CDR3 is CASSIGGHPYEQYF. The CDR3 DNA sequence: TGTGCCAGTAGTATTGGTGGACATCCCTACGAGCAGTACTTC.

The chain recombines TRBV9 with TRBJ2-1; D might be TRBD2 (6 bases). Trimming stripped 2 bases from V and 5 bases from J, with 26 bases between. The CDR3 is 19 amino acids. Germline loops: CDR1 SGDLS, CDR2 YYNGEE. CDR3 loop: CASSVTVEAWGLRNNEQFF. CDR3 sequence (DNA): TGTGCCAGCAGCGTCACTGTGGAAGCGTGGGGACTCCGTAACAATGAGCAGTTCTTC. The full variable domain, rest sourced from reference TRBV9 and TRBJ2-1, is DSGVTQTPKHLITATGQRVTLRCSPRSGDLSVYWYQQSLDQGLQFLIQYYNGEERAKGNILERFSAQQFPDLHSELNLSSLELGDSALYFCASSVTVEAWGLRNNEQFFGPGTRLTVL.

The chain links TRBV19 to TRBJ1-3, with D possibly TRBD1 on 5 matching bases. CDR1 and CDR2 (germline): LNHDA, SQIVND (reference sequence). The V and J ends lost 1 base and 3 bases respectively, with 13 bases between them. This CDR3 region has 16 residues. CDR3 sequence (DNA): TGTGCCAGTAGTATAGCGGGACTCCCGAGTGGAAACACCATATATTTT. It yields the protein CASSIAGLPSGNTIYF.

The chain couples TRBV7-9 to TRBJ1-3; TRBD1 agrees at 8 bases. From germline, CDR1 is SEHNR and CDR2 FQNEAQ (reference sequence). V shed 1 base, J shed 6 bases, and the junction held 5 bases outside the gene matches. The CDR3 is made up of 15 amino acids. The CDR3 spells CASSLGTGSENTIYF. The CDR3 DNA is TGTGCCAGCAGCTTAGGGACAGGGTCGGAAAACACCATATATTTT.